What follows describes a single T cell receptor (beta chain). This CDR3 is built from 17 residues. CDR1 is MNHEY, CDR2 SMNVEV, per germline (reference sequence). The junction had 10 bases not matched to a gene; V was cut back by 4 bases and J by 6 bases. This specimen comes from a study of cytomegalovirus exposure and HLA in healthy donors. Primers included in the PCR were 60 Vbeta and 13 Jbeta primers. Data came from immunoSEQ multiplex PCR; TCRdb stores just in-frame clones and leaves some out. The sample yields 150,000 or so clones, 60% to 80% seen once. This receptor was taken from a man over 45 in good health and CMV-seropositive. The chain has TRBV27 and TRBJ2-1; TRBD2 agrees at 12 bases. Sample: PBMCs. The CDR3 is CASSSRLAGERFNEQFF. CDR3 DNA: TGTGCCAGCAGTTCCCGACTAGCGGGGGAGAGATTCAATGAGCAGTTCTTC.